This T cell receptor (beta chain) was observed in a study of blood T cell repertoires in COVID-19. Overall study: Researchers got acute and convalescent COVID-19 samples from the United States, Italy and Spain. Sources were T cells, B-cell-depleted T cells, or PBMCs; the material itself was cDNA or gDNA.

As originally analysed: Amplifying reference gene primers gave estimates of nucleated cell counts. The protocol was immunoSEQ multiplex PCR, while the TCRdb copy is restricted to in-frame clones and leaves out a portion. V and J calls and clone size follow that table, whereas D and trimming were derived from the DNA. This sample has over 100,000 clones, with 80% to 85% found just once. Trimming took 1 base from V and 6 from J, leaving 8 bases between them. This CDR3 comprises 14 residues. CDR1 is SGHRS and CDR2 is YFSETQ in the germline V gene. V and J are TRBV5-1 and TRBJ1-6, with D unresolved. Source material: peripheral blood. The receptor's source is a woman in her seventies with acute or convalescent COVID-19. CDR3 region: CASSLNRANSPLHF. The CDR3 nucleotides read TGCGCCAGCAGCTTGAACAGAGCTAATTCACCCCTCCACTTT.